The 14 T cell receptor beta chains given below trace back to one sample, sequenced in a study of shared clonotypes between healthy human individuals. Repertoires were generated with immunoSEQ multiplex PCR, while TCRdb's copy carries only in-frame clones and drops some. The sample consists of approximately 1.5 million clones, approximately 98.5% of them appearing once. The sequenced material came from naive CD4+ T cells sorted from blood. Subset indicated: CD45RA+ positively selected. The receptors were gathered from a young man in good health.

On this clone: The same CDR3 also results from other DNA sequences found in this sample. The chain joins TRBV5-1 to TRBJ2-3, with TRBD2 identical over 12 bases. The CDR3 totals 16 residues. V dropped 4 bases and J dropped 3; count of bases not matched to a gene: 6. CDR1 and CDR2 (germline): SGHRS, YFSETQ. The CDR3: CASSPRLAGVTDTQYF. CDR3 in DNA: TGCGCCAGCAGCCCCCGACTAGCGGGGGTGACAGATACGCAGTATTTT.

This chain uses TRBV28 with TRBJ2-2; D may correspond to TRBD1 or TRBD2 (5 bases each). The germline gives CDR1 MDHEN, CDR2 SYDVKM. V was shortened by 7 bases and J by 0 bases, with 12 bases between the two germline ends. CDR3 length: 15 residues. The CDR3 nucleotides read TGTGCCAGCAACACCGGGACGTCGAACACCGGGGAGCTGTTTTTT. Residues: CASNTGTSNTGELFF. Full variable domain (rest looked up from reference TRBV28 and TRBJ2-2): DVKVTQSSRYLVKRTGEKVFLECVQDMDHENMFWYRQDPGLGLRLIYFSYDVKMKEKGDIPEGYSVSREKKERFSLILESASTNQTSMYLCASNTGTSNTGELFFGEGSRLTVL.

The V and J genes are TRBV28 and TRBJ2-6; TRBD1 agrees at 7 bases. The germline V gene has CDR1 MDHEN and CDR2 SYDVKM. With 6 bases clipped from V and 4 bases from J, the junction kept 6 bases outside the gene matches. CDR3 length equals 15 residues. DNA of the CDR3: TGTGCCAGCAGCCAGACAGGGTTCGGGGCCAACGTCCTGACTTTC. Its protein product is CASSQTGFGANVLTF.

This chain joins TRBV9 and TRBJ2-4; TRBD1 matches at 8 bases. The ends lost 3 bases at V and 0 bases at J; junction bases unmatched: 5. CDR3 length: 16 amino acids. CDR1 and CDR2 from the germline V gene are SGDLS and YYNGEE. The CDR3 spells CASSAGQGLAKNIQYF. CDR3 sequence (DNA): TGTGCCAGCAGCGCTGGACAGGGACTAGCCAAAAACATTCAGTACTTC.

V gene TRBV18 combines with J gene TRBJ2-1; 10 positions agree with TRBD2. Germline lookup yields CDR1 KGHSH and CDR2 LQKENI. After removal of 5 bases from V and 6 bases from J, the junction contained 4 bases not matched to a gene. This CDR3 has 14 amino acids. CDR3 coding DNA: TGTGCCAGCTCAACCACTAGCGGGATCAATGAGCAGTTCTTC. Translating it yields CASSTTSGINEQFF.

This chain links TRBV19 with TRBJ2-5; D tentatively fits TRBD1 or TRBD2 (5 bases each). CDR1 LNHDA and CDR2 SQIVND come from the germline V gene (reference sequence). The CDR3 runs to 14 residues. V lost 5 bases to trimming and J lost 2 bases, with 12 bases between them. The CDR3 is CASSPGTKQETQYF. CDR3 bases: TGTGCCAGTAGTCCCGGGACGAAACAAGAGACCCAGTACTTC. Filled out from reference TRBV19 and TRBJ2-5, the complete variable domain reads DGGITQSPKYLFRKEGQNVTLSCEQNLNHDAMYWYRQDPGQGLRLIYYSQIVNDFQKGDIAEGYSVSREKKESFPLTVTSAQKNPTAFYLCASSPGTKQETQYFGPGTRLLVL.

The J gene is TRBJ2-2, the V gene TRBV2; D is possibly TRBD2 (5 bases). The germline V gene has CDR1 SNHLY and CDR2 FYNNEI. This CDR3 has 13 residues. V lost 6 bases and J lost 4, with 9 bases in between. CDR3 sequence (DNA): TGTGCCAGCAGCGGGGTCCTCACCGGGGAGCTGTTTTTT. Protein: CASSGVLTGELFF. The full variable domain, its missing parts supplied by reference TRBV2 and TRBJ2-2, is EPEVTQTPSHQVTQMGQEVILRCVPISNHLYFYWYRQILGQKVEFLVSFYNNEISEKSEIFDDQFSVERPDGSNFTLKIRSTKLEDSAMYFCASSGVLTGELFFGEGSRLTVL.

The chain combines TRBV5-8 with TRBJ2-5; 8 nucleotides match TRBD1. Germline values: CDR1 SGHTS, CDR2 YDEGEE. The J segment lost 5 bases and the V segment lost 9 bases, leaving 18 bases of the junction unmatched. The CDR3 has 16 residues. This CDR3 is CATSQGAGVFMETQYF. CDR3 coding DNA: TGTGCCACCAGTCAGGGGGCTGGGGTATTTATGGAGACCCAGTACTTC.

The chain employs TRBV21-1 and TRBJ2-7. TRBV21-1 is a documented pseudogene. The CDR3 has 14 amino acids. DNA for the CDR3: TGTGCCAGCAGCACCCGGGCGTTTTTCTACGAGCAGTACTTC. Protein product: CASSTRAFFYEQYF.

The chain couples TRBV10-3 to TRBJ2-6; D call uncertain. Germline CDR1 ENHRY, CDR2 SYGVKD. The length of the CDR3 is 17 residues. V lost 1 base and J 0 bases, leaving 10 bases between the germline ends. In DNA form, the CDR3 reads TGTGCCATCAGTGAGTTAGGTCCCCGCTCTGGGGCCAACGTCCTGACTTTC. It codes for CAISELGPRSGANVLTF.

The gene calls are TRBV19 and TRBJ1-2; TRBD1 aligns across 8 bases. V was clipped by 5 bases and J by 8 bases; unmatched bases: 10. CDR1 and CDR2 (germline): LNHDA, SQIVND (reference sequence). This CDR3 has 14 amino acids. CDR3 loop: CASSPGGALRGYTF. CDR3 in DNA: TGTGCCAGTAGTCCAGGGGGCGCATTGCGGGGCTACACCTTC.

The CDR3 is CASSLAQNQPQHF. As DNA, the CDR3 is TGTGCCAGCAGCTTAGCGCAGAATCAGCCCCAGCATTTT. The gene calls are TRBV7-9 and TRBJ1-5; D unclear. CDR1 and CDR2 (germline): SEHNR, FQNEAQ (reference sequence). This CDR3 has 13 amino acids. V was shortened by 0 bases and J by 4 bases, with 4 bases between the two germline ends.

CDR3 nucleotides: TGTGCCAGCAGGAGGCGGGAGGGCCCCCATGAGCAGTTCTTC. Amino acid sequence: CASRRREGPHEQFF. The V and J genes are TRBV9 and TRBJ2-1, with 9 bases that match TRBD2. The CDR3 spans 14 residues. Germline V CDR1 and CDR2: SGDLS, YYNGEE. Trimming cost V 5 bases and J 8 bases; bases outside gene matches: 8.

The genes are TRBV30 and TRBJ1-1; D call uncertain. Germline V CDR1 and CDR2: GTSNPN, SVGIG (reference sequence). This CDR3 contains 14 residues. Deletions cut 1 base from V and 6 bases from J, with 15 bases between. The CDR3 DNA reads as TGTGCCTGGAGTGGGAGGCCGGTGTCGGCTGAAGCTTTCTTT. Its translation: CAWSGRPVSAEAFF.